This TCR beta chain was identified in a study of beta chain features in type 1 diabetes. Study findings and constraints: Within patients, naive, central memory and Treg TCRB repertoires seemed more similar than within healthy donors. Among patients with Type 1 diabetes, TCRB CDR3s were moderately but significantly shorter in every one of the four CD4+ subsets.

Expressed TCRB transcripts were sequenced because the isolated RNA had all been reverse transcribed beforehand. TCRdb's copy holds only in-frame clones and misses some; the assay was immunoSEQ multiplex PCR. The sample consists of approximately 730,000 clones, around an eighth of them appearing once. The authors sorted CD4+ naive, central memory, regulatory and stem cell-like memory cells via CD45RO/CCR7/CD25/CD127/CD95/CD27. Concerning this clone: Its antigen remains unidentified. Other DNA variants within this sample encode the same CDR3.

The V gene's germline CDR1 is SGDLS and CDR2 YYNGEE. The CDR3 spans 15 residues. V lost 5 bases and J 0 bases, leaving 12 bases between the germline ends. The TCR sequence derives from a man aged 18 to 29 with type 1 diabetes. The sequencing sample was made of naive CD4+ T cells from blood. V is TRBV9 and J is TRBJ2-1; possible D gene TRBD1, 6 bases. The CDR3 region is CASRPTGSSYNEQFF. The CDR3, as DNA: TGTGCCAGCAGGCCTACAGGGAGCTCCTACAATGAGCAGTTCTTC. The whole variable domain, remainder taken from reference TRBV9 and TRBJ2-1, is DSGVTQTPKHLITATGQRVTLRCSPRSGDLSVYWYQQSLDQGLQFLIQYYNGEERAKGNILERFSAQQFPDLHSELNLSSLELGDSALYFCASRPTGSSYNEQFFGPGTRLTVL.